The entry that follows covers one T cell receptor beta chain sequence. Dividing CFSE-low CD3+CD4+ and CD3+CD8+ responders were isolated by sorting after the reaction. The trim removed 2 bases at V and 5 bases at J, leaving 0 bases unmatched. This CDR3 has 13 amino acids. Looked up from germline, CDR1 is SEHNR and CDR2 is FQNEAQ (reference sequence). This sample is drawn from a study of graft-versus-host responses after intestinal transplantation. Assay: immunoSEQ multiplex PCR; the TCRdb copy retains only in-frame clones and omits some. The sample comprises under 7,500 clones, more than 25% of which are singletons, and 3.5% to 5.5% rests with the top ten.

This TCR came from a human patient who received an intestinal transplant. This sample comprised alloreactive CD4+ T cells from a mixed lymphocyte reaction culture, obtained before intestinal transplant. The subset is: CFSE-low proliferating T cells sorted from approximately 6-day pre-transplant mixed lymphocyte reaction (GvH or HvG direction). This chain links TRBV7-9 with TRBJ1-5, with 7 nucleotides matching TRBD1. CDR3 region: CASSLTGDQPQHF. Written as DNA, the CDR3 is TGTGCCAGCAGCTTAACAGGGGATCAGCCCCAGCATTTT. Using reference TRBV7-9 and TRBJ1-5 for the parts outside the CDR3, the full variable domain is DTGVSQNPRHKITKRGQNVTFRCDPISEHNRLYWYRQTLGQGPEFLTYFQNEAQLEKSRLLSDRFSAERPKGSFSTLEIQRTEQGDSAMYLCASSLTGDQPQHFGDGTRLSIL.